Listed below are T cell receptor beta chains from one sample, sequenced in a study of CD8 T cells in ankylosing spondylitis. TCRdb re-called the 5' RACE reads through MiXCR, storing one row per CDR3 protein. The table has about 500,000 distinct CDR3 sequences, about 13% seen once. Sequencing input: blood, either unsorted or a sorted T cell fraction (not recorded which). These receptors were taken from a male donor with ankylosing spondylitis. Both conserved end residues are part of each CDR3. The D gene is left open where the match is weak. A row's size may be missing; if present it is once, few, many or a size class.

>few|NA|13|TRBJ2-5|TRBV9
CASRGPHEETQYF
TGTGCCAGCCGCGGGCCCCATGAGGAGACCCAGTACTTC
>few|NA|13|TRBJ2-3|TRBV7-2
CASSLWDGDTQYF
TGTGCCAGCAGCTTATGGGACGGAGATACGCAGTATTTT
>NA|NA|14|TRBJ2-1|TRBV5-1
CATKGTARSNEQFF
TGCGCCACCAAGGGGACCGCGCGGAGCAATGAGCAGTTCTTC
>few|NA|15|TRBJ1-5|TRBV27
CASSLSGVFNQPQHF
TGTGCCAGCAGTTTATCTGGAGTCTTCAATCAGCCCCAGCATTTT
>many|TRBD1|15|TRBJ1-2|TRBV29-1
CSVPSGQGFGYGYTF
TGCAGCGTTCCATCAGGACAGGGATTCGGCTATGGCTACACCTTC
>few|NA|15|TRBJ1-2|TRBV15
CATSRDPDTNYGYTF
TGTGCCACCAGCAGAGATCCGGACACGAACTATGGCTACACCTTC
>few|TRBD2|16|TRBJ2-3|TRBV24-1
CATREGAGVSADTQYF
TGTGCCACCAGGGAGGGAGCGGGAGTTAGCGCAGATACGCAGTATTTT
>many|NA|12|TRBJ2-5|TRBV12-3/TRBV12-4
CASSGGQETQYF
TGTGCCAGCAGTGGGGGCCAAGAGACCCAGTACTTC
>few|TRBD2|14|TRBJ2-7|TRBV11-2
CASRSTSGDGEQYF
TGTGCCAGCAGATCGACTAGCGGTGACGGCGAGCAGTACTTC
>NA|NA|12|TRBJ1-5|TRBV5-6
CASSLVTGPQHF
TGTGCCAGCAGCTTGGTGACCGGGCCCCAGCATTTT
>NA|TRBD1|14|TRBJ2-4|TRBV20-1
CSAATGWAKNIQYF
TGCAGTGCAGCGACAGGGTGGGCCAAAAACATTCAGTACTTC
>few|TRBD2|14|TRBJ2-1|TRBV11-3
CASSLDGLAGLLFF
TGTGCCAGCAGCTTAGATGGACTAGCGGGCCTTCTTTTCTTC
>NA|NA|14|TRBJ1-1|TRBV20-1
CSARQGTMNTEAFF
TGCAGTGCTAGACAGGGGACAATGAACACTGAAGCTTTCTTT
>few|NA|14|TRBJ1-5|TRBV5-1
CASSLAVGDQPQHF
TGCGCCAGCAGCTTGGCGGTTGGAGATCAGCCCCAGCATTTT
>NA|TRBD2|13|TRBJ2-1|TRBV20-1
CRARTSGSNEQFF
TGCAGGGCTCGGACTAGCGGGAGCAATGAGCAGTTCTTC
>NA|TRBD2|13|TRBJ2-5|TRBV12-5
CASGLAGGETQYF
TGTGCTAGTGGTTTGGCGGGAGGGGAGACCCAGTACTTC
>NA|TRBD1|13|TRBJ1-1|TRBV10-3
CAISFNRGTEAFF
TGTGCCATCAGCTTCAACAGGGGCACTGAAGCTTTCTTT
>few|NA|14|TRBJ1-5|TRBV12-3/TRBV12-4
CASKGRGGNQPQHF
TGTGCCAGCAAAGGGAGGGGGGGAAATCAGCCCCAGCATTTT
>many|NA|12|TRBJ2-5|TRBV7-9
CASRSGRETQYF
TGTGCCAGCAGATCAGGGAGAGAGACCCAGTACTTC
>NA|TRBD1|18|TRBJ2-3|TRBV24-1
CATSDAGGRGIGTDTQYF
TGTGCCACCAGTGACGCCGGCGGCAGGGGGATCGGCACAGATACGCAGTATTTT
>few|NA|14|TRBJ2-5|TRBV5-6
CASSLAGHGETQYF
TGTGCCAGCAGCTTGGCCGGGCATGGAGAGACCCAGTACTTC
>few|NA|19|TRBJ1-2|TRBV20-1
CSARDRSRLTRIEDYGYTF
TGCAGTGCTAGAGATAGGAGCCGCCTGACAAGAATAGAGGACTATGGCTACACCTTC
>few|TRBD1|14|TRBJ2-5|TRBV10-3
CAISSDRYQETQYF
TGTGCCATCAGTTCGGACAGGTACCAAGAGACCCAGTACTTC
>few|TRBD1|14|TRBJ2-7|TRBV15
CATSKGTGFYEQYF
TGTGCCACCAGCAAAGGGACAGGGTTTTACGAGCAGTACTTC
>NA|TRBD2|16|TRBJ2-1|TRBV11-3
CASSPTGTSGRDEQFF
TGTGCCAGCAGCCCCACAGGGACTAGCGGGAGGGACGAGCAGTTCTTC
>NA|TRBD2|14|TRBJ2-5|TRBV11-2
CASSPMGLAETQYF
TGTGCCAGCAGCCCAATGGGACTAGCGGAGACCCAGTACTTC
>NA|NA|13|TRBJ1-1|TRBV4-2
CASSQVGTSEAFF
TGTGCCAGCAGCCAAGTTGGGACGTCTGAAGCTTTCTTT
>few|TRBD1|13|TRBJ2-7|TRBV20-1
CSARKTGAYEQYF
TGCAGTGCTAGAAAGACAGGGGCCTACGAGCAGTACTTC
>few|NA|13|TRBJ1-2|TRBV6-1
CASSAGSNYGYTF
TGTGCCAGCAGTGCAGGGTCCAACTATGGCTACACCTTC
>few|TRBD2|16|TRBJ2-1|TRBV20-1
CSATVPGLAGRGEQFF
TGCAGTGCTACCGTCCCGGGGCTAGCGGGCCGTGGGGAGCAGTTCTTC
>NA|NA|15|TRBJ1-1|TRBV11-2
CASSLGQISRTEAFF
TGTGCCAGCAGCTTAGGCCAGATTTCTCGTACTGAAGCTTTCTTT
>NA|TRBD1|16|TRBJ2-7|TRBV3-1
CASSPFPRGRTYEQYF
TGTGCCAGCAGCCCGTTCCCCAGGGGGCGCACCTACGAGCAGTACTTC
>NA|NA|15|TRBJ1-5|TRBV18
CASSPNPDHYQPQHF
TGTGCCAGCTCCCCGAACCCGGACCACTATCAGCCCCAGCATTTT
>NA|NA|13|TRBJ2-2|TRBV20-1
CSASNQNTGELFF
TGCAGTGCTAGTAACCAGAACACCGGGGAGCTGTTTTTT
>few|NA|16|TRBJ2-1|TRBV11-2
CASSSLREGGVIMQFF
TGTGCCAGCAGCTCCCTAAGGGAGGGGGGGGTAATCATGCAGTTCTTC
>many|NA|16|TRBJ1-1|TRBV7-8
CASSHGTGQGNTEAFF
TGTGCCAGCAGCCACGGAACAGGGCAGGGAAACACTGAAGCTTTCTTT
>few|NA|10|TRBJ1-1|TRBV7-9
CASSLKQAFF
TGTGCCAGCAGCTTAAAACAAGCTTTCTTT
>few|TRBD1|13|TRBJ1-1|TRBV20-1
CSATTGSKTEAFF
TGCAGTGCTACGACAGGGTCGAAGACTGAAGCTTTCTTT
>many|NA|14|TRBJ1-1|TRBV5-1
CASRMTGANTEAFF
TGCGCCAGCAGAATGACTGGAGCCAACACTGAAGCTTTCTTT
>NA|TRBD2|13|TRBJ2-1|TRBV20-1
CSAGTSAYNEQFF
TGCAGTGCAGGGACTAGCGCCTACAATGAGCAGTTCTTC
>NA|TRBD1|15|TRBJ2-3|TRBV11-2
CASNSGTGGTDTQYF
TGTGCCAGCAACTCCGGGACAGGGGGCACAGATACGCAGTATTTT
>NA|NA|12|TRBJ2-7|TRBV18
CASSGDRYEQYF
TGTGCCAGCTCGGGGGACCGCTACGAGCAGTACTTC
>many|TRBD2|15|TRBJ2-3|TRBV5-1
CASSTSGSLADTQYF
TGCGCCAGCAGCACTAGCGGGAGTCTCGCAGATACGCAGTATTTT
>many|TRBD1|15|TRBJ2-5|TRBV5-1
CASSREQGFEETQYF
TGCGCCAGCAGCCGGGAACAGGGGTTCGAGGAGACCCAGTACTTC